These T cell receptor beta chains were read from a single sample in a study of T-cell memory formation after mild COVID-19. A single record per CDR3 protein comes from TCRdb applying MiXCR to the 5' RACE reads. Here the sample spans around 400,000 distinct CDR3 sequences, roughly 24% being singletons. The sequencing sample was made of PBMCs or a T cell subset sorted from them (not recorded which). Source of these receptors: an adult woman who had mild COVID-19 (a few samples of this study predate the infection). Cell type and time point are not known. The CDR3 runs from the conserved cysteine through the conserved F or W. A D gene is named only where the DNA matches it firmly. Clone size is stated in some rows and not others, as once, few, many or a class when expanded.

V	D	J	size	CDR3	DNA
TRBV20-1	TRBD2	TRBJ2-7	few	CSAKTSGVYEQYF	TGCAGTGCAAAAACTAGCGGTGTCTACGAGCAGTACTTC
TRBV30	-	TRBJ1-1	-	CAWSIGLNTEAFF	TGTGCCTGGAGTATAGGCCTGAACACTGAAGCTTTCTTT
TRBV19	-	TRBJ2-3	-	CASRTQTHTDTQYF	TGTGCCAGTAGGACCCAGACCCACACAGATACGCAGTATTTT
TRBV5-1	TRBD1	TRBJ2-1	-	CASSGGQIGNEQFF	TGCGCCAGCAGCGGGGGACAGATAGGCAATGAGCAGTTCTTC
TRBV7-2	TRBD2	TRBJ2-5	-	CASSPSGGLQETQYF	TGTGCCAGCAGCCCGAGCGGGGGGCTCCAAGAGACCCAGTACTTC
TRBV5-6	-	TRBJ1-1	-	CASRALLPGLRTGNTEAFF	TGTGCCAGCAGAGCTCTACTTCCTGGTCTCCGAACAGGGAACACTGAAGCTTTCTTT
TRBV7-8	TRBD2	TRBJ2-5	few	CASSLGGLAGQETQYF	TGTGCCAGCAGCTTAGGCGGACTAGCGGGGCAAGAGACCCAGTACTTC
TRBV7-3	TRBD1	TRBJ1-6	-	CASSSTGGSGVSPLHF	TGTGCCAGCAGCTCGACAGGGGGGTCCGGGGTTTCACCCCTCCACTTT
TRBV11-2	TRBD2	TRBJ2-5	few	CASSQRLAGEGETQYF	TGTGCCAGCAGCCAGAGGTTAGCGGGAGAGGGAGAGACCCAGTACTTC
TRBV3-1	-	TRBJ2-3	few	CASSHDTSRDTQYF	TGTGCCAGCAGCCACGACACTAGTCGTGATACGCAGTATTTT
TRBV7-6	-	TRBJ1-1	-	CASSRLGPPLDTEAFF	TGTGCCAGCAGCCGACTCGGACCTCCCCTGGACACTGAAGCTTTCTTT
TRBV24-1	-	TRBJ1-5	-	CATSDSTGFQPQHF	TGTGCCACCAGTGATTCCACAGGGTTCCAGCCCCAGCATTTT
TRBV20-1	TRBD2	TRBJ2-1	-	CSAPRGDYNEQFF	TGCAGTGCACCGCGGGGGGACTACAATGAGCAGTTCTTC